This TCR beta chain was found in a study of cytomegalovirus exposure and HLA in healthy donors. V was pared by 2 bases and J by 0 bases, with 6 bases between. CDR3 length: 14 residues. Germline-derived CDR1 and CDR2 are SGDLS and YYNGEE. Clones were sequenced by immunoSEQ multiplex PCR, and TCRdb holds only the in-frame ones, with some missing. The sample holds over 150,000 clones; 85% are singletons and the top ten take about 16%. The donors were part of the roughly 130-subject validation cohort, which stood apart from the approximately 700-subject first cohort. The chain couples TRBV9 to TRBJ1-5; no reliable D call. The sequenced sample was PBMCs. The receptor was derived from a man aged 18 to 29 in good health and CMV-seropositive. The CDR3 here is CASSVEGSNQPQHF. CDR3 DNA sequence: TGTGCCAGCAGCGTGGAGGGTAGCAATCAGCCCCAGCATTTT.